Each of the 10 T cell receptor beta chains below was sequenced from the same sample in a study of metastatic and nonmetastatic thyroid tumors. All patients were untreated before thyroid surgery. MiXCR re-clonotyped the PCR reads for TCRdb. The sample records tens of thousands of clones, roughly 22% being singletons. The sample comprised blood. The receptors come from a female donor with papillary thyroid cancer or a benign thyroid nodule (not recorded which). Some clones in this sample may be carry-over from other donors' samples.

This clone was seen many times. The CDR3 sequence: CASSITGGGGELFF. Here the CDR3 DNA reads TGTGCCAGTAGTATCACAGGGGGTGGCGGGGAGCTGTTTTTT. This chain uses TRBV19 with TRBJ2-2, with 8 nucleotides matching TRBD1. The CDR3 runs to 14 residues. With V trimmed by 3 bases and J by 7 bases, 4 bases remained unmatched. Germline-derived CDR1 and CDR2 are LNHDA and SQIVND (reference sequence).

This clone occurred many times. The chain recombines TRBV10-2 with TRBJ2-7, with 7 bases lining up with TRBD1. Per the germline V gene, CDR1 is WSHSY and CDR2 is SAAADI. V shed 7 bases, J shed 2 bases, and the junction held 5 bases outside the gene matches. CDR3 size: 13 residues. CDR3 residues: CASTGGPTYEQYF. CDR3 coding DNA: TGCGCCAGCACAGGGGGACCTACCTACGAGCAGTACTTC.

The rearrangement uses TRBV6-2 or TRBV6-3 and TRBJ2-7, with D tentatively TRBD1 (5 bases). V lost 6 bases and J 3 bases, leaving 24 bases between the germline ends. CDR3 length: 17 residues. Germline values: CDR1 MNHEY, CDR2 SVGEGT. CDR3 coding DNA: TGTGCCAGCAGCTCAAACCACCGACAGTATATAGGCTACGAGCAGTACTTC. It specifies CASSSNHRQYIGYEQYF.

The table lists this clone with a few counts. The chain has TRBV7-3 and TRBJ2-1; TRBD2 matches 7 bases. V lost 5 bases to trimming and J lost 9 bases; unmatched junction nucleotides: 13. The CDR3 covers 15 residues. In germline, CDR1 is SGHTA, CDR2 FQGTGA. The CDR3 spells CASSDLRGRASEQFF. DNA for the CDR3: TGTGCCAGCAGCGACTTGAGAGGGAGGGCCAGTGAGCAGTTCTTC.

The gene calls are TRBV5-7 and TRBJ2-1; D remains unclear. TRBV5-7 qualifies as an ORF whose function is uncertain. This CDR3 is 14 amino acids long. Trimming shortened V by 4 bases and J by 5 bases, and 13 bases separated the two germline ends. The CDR3 loop is CASSPGPVDNEQFF. The CDR3 DNA reads TGTGCCAGCAGCCCCGGACCCGTCGACAATGAGCAGTTCTTC.

Ten or more counts support this clone. A much larger clone differs by one base, so this may be a read error. J is TRBJ2-7 and V is TRBV27, with D hard to call. Germline loops: CDR1 MNHEY, CDR2 SMNVEV (reference sequence). CDR3 length: 14 amino acids. With 2 bases removed from V and 0 bases from J, the gap between germline ends came to 8 bases. CDR3 protein: CASSLTESSYEQYF. In DNA form, the CDR3 reads TGTGCCAGCAGTTTAACAGAGAGCTCCTACGAGCAGTACTTC.

This clone showed up just a few times. The rearrangement joins TRBV28 to TRBJ1-1, with a tentative D call TRBD1 (6 bases). With 6 bases removed from V and 12 bases from J, the gap between germline ends came to 23 bases. The CDR3 totals 14 residues. Germline CDR1 reads MDHEN; CDR2 reads SYDVKM. This chain's CDR3 is CASSEQGRGASSFF. The CDR3 DNA reads as TGTGCCAGCAGCGAACAGGGTAGGGGTGCGAGCTCTTTCTTT.

This clone was recorded at least ten times. CDR3 DNA sequence: TGTGCCACCAGTTGGGGGGGGGAAGAGACCCAGTACTTC. Residues: CATSWGGEETQYF. The chain combines TRBV24-1 with TRBJ2-5; 7 positions match TRBD2. V shed 6 bases and J 3 bases; nucleotides not matched to a gene: 3. The CDR3 contains 13 residues. Looked up from germline, CDR1 is KGHDR and CDR2 is SFDVKD.

This clone was counted many times. The genes are TRBV12-3 or TRBV12-4 and TRBJ1-2; a weak D match, TRBD1 (6 bases). The CDR3 runs 13 residues. Trimming pared 5 bases from V and 8 bases from J, leaving 15 bases between. The DNA for the CDR3 is TGTGCCAGCAGTCAGGGGCAGGGAGGCGGCTACACCTTC. Residues: CASSQGQGGGYTF.

To note about this clone: A read error may be the cause here, since a much bigger clone is one base away. The gene calls are TRBV7-6 and TRBJ2-2; D call uncertain. The CDR3 covers 14 residues. Germline-derived CDR1 and CDR2 are SGHVS and FNYEAQ. V was pared by 0 bases and J by 7 bases, with 9 bases between. The CDR3 nucleotides read TGTGCCAGCAGCTTAGCTCGTGGTAGCGGGGAGCTGTTTTTT. Encoded protein: CASSLARGSGELFF.